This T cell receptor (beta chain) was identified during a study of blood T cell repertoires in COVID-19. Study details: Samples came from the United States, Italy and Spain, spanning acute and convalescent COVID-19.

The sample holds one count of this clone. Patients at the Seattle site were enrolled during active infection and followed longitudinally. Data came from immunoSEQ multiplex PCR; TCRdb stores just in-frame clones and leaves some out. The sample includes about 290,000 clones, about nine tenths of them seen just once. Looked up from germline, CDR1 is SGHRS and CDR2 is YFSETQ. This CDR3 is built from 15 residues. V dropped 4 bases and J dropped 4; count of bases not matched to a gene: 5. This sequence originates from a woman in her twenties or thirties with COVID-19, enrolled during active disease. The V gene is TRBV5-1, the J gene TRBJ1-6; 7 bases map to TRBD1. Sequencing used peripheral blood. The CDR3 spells CASSPDRTYNSPLHF. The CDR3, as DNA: TGCGCCAGCAGCCCGGACAGGACTTATAATTCACCCCTCCACTTT.